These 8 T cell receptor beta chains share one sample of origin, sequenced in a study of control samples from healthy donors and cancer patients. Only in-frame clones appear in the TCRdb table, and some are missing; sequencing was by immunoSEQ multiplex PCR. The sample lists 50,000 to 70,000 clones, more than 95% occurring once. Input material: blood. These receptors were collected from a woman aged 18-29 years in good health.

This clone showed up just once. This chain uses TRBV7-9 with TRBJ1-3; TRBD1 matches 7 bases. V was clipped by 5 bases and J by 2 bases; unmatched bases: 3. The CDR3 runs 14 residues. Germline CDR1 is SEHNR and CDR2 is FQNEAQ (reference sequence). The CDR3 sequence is CASSLTGAGNTIYF. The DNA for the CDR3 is TGTGCCAGCAGCCTAACAGGGGCTGGAAACACCATATATTTT.

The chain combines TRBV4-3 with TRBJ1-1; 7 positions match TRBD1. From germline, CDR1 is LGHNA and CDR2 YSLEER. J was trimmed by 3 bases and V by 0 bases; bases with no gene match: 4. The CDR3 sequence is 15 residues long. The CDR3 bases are TGCGCCAGCAGCCAAGATACAGGGGAGGACACTGAAGCTTTCTTT. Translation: CASSQDTGEDTEAFF.

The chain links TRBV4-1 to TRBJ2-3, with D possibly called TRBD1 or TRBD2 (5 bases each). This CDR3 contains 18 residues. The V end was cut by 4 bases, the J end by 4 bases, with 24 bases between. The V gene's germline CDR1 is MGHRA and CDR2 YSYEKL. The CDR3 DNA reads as TGCGCCAGCAGCCTGTACAGCCCGGGGTCTTCGGGGCCAGATACGCAGTATTTT. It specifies CASSLYSPGSSGPDTQYF.

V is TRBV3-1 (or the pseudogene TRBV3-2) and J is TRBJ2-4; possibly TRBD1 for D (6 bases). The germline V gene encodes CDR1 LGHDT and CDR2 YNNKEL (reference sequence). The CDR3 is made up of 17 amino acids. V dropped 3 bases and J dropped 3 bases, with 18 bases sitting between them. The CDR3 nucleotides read TGTGCCAGCAGCCAGCCCGGAAGGGGGATGGGCAAAAACATTCAGTACTTC. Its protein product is CASSQPGRGMGKNIQYF.

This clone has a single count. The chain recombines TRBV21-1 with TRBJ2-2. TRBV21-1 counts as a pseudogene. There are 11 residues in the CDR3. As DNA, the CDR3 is TGTGCCAGCAGGTGCACCGGGGAGCTGTTTTTT. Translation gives CASRCTGELFF.

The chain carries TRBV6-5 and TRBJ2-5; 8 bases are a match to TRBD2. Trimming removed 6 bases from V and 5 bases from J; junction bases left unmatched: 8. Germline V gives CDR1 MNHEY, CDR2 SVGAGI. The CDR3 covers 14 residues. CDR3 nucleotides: TGTGCCAGCAGCGGGGGGGCCGACTGGGAGACCCAGTACTTC. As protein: CASSGGADWETQYF.

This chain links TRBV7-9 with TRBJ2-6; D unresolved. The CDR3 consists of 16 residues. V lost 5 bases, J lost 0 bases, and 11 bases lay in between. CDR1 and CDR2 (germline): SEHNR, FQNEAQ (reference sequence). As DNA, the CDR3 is TGTGCCAGCAGCCCTGGTCACAGCTCTGGGGCCAACGTCCTGACTTTC. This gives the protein CASSPGHSSGANVLTF.

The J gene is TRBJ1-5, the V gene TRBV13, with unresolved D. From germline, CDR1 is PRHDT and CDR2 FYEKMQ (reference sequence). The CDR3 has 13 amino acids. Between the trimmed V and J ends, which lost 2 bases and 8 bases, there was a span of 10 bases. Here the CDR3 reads CASSLFPFKPQHF. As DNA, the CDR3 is TGTGCCAGCAGCTTATTCCCTTTCAAGCCCCAGCATTTT.